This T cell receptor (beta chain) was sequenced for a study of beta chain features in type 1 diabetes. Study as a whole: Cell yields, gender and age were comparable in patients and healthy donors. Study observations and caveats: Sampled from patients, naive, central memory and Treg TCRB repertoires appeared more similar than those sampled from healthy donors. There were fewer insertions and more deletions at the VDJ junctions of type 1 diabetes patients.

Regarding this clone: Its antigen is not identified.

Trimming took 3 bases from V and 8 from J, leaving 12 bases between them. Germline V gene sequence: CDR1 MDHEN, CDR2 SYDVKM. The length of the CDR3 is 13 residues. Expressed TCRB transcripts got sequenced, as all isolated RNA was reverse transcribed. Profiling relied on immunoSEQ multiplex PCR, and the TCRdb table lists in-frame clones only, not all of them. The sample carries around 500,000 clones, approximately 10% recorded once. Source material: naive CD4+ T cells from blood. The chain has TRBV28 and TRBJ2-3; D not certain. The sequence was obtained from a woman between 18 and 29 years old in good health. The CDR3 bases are TGTGCCAGCAGTTTGTCTGCTCCCGGTACGCAGTATTTT. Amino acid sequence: CASSLSAPGTQYF.